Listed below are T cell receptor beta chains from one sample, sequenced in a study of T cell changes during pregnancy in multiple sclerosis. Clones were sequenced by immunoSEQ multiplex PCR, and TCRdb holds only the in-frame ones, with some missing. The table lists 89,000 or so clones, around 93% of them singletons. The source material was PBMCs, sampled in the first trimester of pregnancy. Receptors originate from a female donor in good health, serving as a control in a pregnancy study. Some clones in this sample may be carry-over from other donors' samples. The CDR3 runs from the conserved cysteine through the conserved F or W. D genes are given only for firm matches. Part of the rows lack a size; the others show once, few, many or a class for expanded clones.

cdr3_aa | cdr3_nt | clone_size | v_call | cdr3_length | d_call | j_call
CASSLLSATNEKLFF | TGTGCCAGCAGTTTACTTAGTGCAACTAATGAAAAACTGTTTTTT | - | TRBV28 | 15 | - | TRBJ1-4
CASSLGQGTDTQYF | TGTGCCAGCAGTTTAGGGCAGGGCACAGATACGCAGTATTTT | once | TRBV28 | 14 | - | TRBJ2-3
CASSVTGLNEQFF | TGTGCCAGTAGTGTGACAGGGTTGAATGAGCAGTTCTTC | - | TRBV19 | 13 | TRBD1 | TRBJ2-1
CASSYGHLNTEAFF | TGTGCCAGCAGTTATGGACACCTGAACACTGAAGCTTTCTTT | - | TRBV6-5 | 14 | - | TRBJ1-1
CASSEAGVSSYNEQFF | TGCGCCAGCAGTGAGGCAGGGGTCAGCTCCTACAATGAGCAGTTCTTC | once | TRBV10-2 | 16 | - | TRBJ2-1
CASSFAVQNTEAFF | TGTGCCAGCAGTTTTGCGGTCCAAAACACTGAAGCTTTCTTT | - | TRBV6-5 | 14 | - | TRBJ1-1
CASETSGQDKAYEQYF | TGTGCCAGCGAAACGAGCGGGCAAGATAAAGCCTACGAGCAGTACTTC | - | TRBV28 | 16 | - | TRBJ2-7
CASSYSGQGMEKLFF | TGTGCCAGCAGTTACTCGGGCCAGGGGATGGAAAAACTGTTTTTT | - | TRBV6-5 | 15 | - | TRBJ1-4
CASSLRQNEAFF | TGTGCCAGCAGCTTGAGACAGAATGAAGCTTTCTTT | - | TRBV7-8 | 12 | - | TRBJ1-1
CASSLGLVGYEQYF | TGTGCCAGCAGCCTGGGACTCGTCGGCTACGAGCAGTACTTC | - | TRBV14 | 14 | - | TRBJ2-7
CASRPAGTAGNTIYF | TGTGCCAGCAGACCTGCCGGGACTGCTGGAAACACCATATATTTT | - | TRBV7-2 | 15 | - | TRBJ1-3
CAISESSLASYNEQFF | TGTGCCATCAGTGAGTCGAGTCTAGCTAGCTACAATGAGCAGTTCTTC | once | TRBV10-3 | 16 | - | TRBJ2-1
CASRTGLSTDTQYF | TGTGCCAGCAGGACAGGGCTGAGCACAGATACGCAGTATTTT | - | TRBV2 | 14 | TRBD1 | TRBJ2-3
CASSQRPGGDSDTQYF | TGCGCCAGCAGCCAAAGGCCCGGCGGGGATTCAGATACGCAGTATTTT | - | TRBV4-1 | 16 | - | TRBJ2-3
CASKRQGGNTGELFF | TGTGCCAGCAAGCGACAGGGAGGTAACACCGGGGAGCTGTTTTTT | - | TRBV28 | 15 | - | TRBJ2-2
CASSEGAGGEDEQFF | TGTGCCAGCAGTGAAGGGGCAGGGGGAGAGGATGAGCAGTTCTTC | - | TRBV6-1 | 15 | TRBD1 | TRBJ2-1
CASSPTSGSRNEQFF | TGTGCCAGCAGTCCGACTAGCGGGAGTAGAAATGAGCAGTTCTTC | once | TRBV28 | 15 | TRBD2 | TRBJ2-1
CASSLFSGLNQPQHF | TGTGCCAGCAGTTTATTCTCAGGTCTCAATCAGCCCCAGCATTTT | once | TRBV28 | 15 | - | TRBJ1-5
CASSLVGGGPGGF | TGTGCCAGCAGCTTAGTAGGGGGCGGTCCAGGAGGCTTC | - | TRBV11-2 | 13 | TRBD1 | TRBJ2-7
CASSTGTGSNSPLHF | TGTGCCAGCTCAACCGGGACAGGGAGTAATTCACCCCTCCACTTT | - | TRBV18 | 15 | TRBD1 | TRBJ1-6
CASSSGTGGWNTEAFF | TGTGCCAGCAGCTCCGGGACAGGGGGGTGGAACACTGAAGCTTTCTTT | - | TRBV7-9 | 16 | TRBD1 | TRBJ1-1
CASSDRVGGTEAFF | TGTGCCAGCAGTGACAGGGTGGGGGGCACTGAAGCTTTCTTT | - | TRBV6-6 | 14 | TRBD1 | TRBJ1-1
CASSFGTGNNEQFF | TGCGCCAGCAGCTTTGGGACAGGGAACAATGAGCAGTTCTTC | - | TRBV5-1 | 14 | TRBD1 | TRBJ2-1
CASSNGGTGLNEKLFF | TGTGCCAGCAGCAATGGGGGCACAGGACTTAATGAAAAACTGTTTTTT | once | TRBV21-1 | 16 | - | TRBJ1-4
CASSQDPTRTGQPQHF | TGCGCCAGCAGCCAAGATCCGACCCGAACAGGCCAGCCCCAGCATTTT | few | TRBV4-1 | 16 | - | TRBJ1-5